This T cell receptor beta chain comes out of a study of PD-1 blockade in classical Hodgkin lymphoma. Study information: Patients were dosed intravenously with nivolumab at 3 mg/kg every 2 weeks. Study-level results: Baseline TCR diversity was reportedly lower in newly diagnosed patients than healthy donors. Factors driving the repertoire differences, possibly disease activity or prior therapy, remain undefined.

The CDR3 length is 14 residues. Germline CDR1 SEHNR, CDR2 FQNEAQ (reference sequence). V trimming: 1 base; J trimming: 5 bases; junction bases outside the gene matches: 3. The time point denotes: cycle 4 day 1 (C4D1), after more than five weeks of nivolumab. Relapses following autologous stem cell transplantation were seen in all patients, with brentuximab vedotin exposure varying. Complete response, partial response or progressive disease was each patient's best response. This clone was found once. Its antigen is still unknown. Sequencing was performed with immunoSEQ multiplex PCR; in TCRdb, only in-frame clones are kept and a portion is missing. Of about 85,000 clones listed, about nine tenths are singletons.

The clonotype originates from a human donor with classical Hodgkin lymphoma. The chain is built from TRBV7-9 and TRBJ2-7; TRBD2 agrees at 9 bases. Source: peripheral blood mononuclear cells (PBMCs), taken before the fourth cycle of nivolumab. CDR3 protein: CASSLVRGGDEQYF. In DNA, the CDR3 is TGTGCCAGCAGCTTAGTGCGGGGGGGCGACGAGCAGTACTTC.